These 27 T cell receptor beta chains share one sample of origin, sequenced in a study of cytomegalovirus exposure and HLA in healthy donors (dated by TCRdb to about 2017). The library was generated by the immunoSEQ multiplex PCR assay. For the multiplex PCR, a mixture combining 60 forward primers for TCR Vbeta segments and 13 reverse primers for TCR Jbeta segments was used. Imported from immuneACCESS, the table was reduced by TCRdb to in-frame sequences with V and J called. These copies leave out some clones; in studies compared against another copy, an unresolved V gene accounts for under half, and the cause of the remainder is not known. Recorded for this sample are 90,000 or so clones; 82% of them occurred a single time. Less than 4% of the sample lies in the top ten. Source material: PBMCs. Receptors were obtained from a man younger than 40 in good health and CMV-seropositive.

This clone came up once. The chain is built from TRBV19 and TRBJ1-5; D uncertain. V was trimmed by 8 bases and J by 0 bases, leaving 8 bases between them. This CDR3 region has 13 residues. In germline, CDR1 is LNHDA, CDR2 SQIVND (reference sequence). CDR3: CASFAGSNQPQHF. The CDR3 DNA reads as TGTGCCAGTTTTGCAGGTAGCAATCAGCCCCAGCATTTT. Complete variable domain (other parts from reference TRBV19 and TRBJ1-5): DGGITQSPKYLFRKEGQNVTLSCEQNLNHDAMYWYRQDPGQGLRLIYYSQIVNDFQKGDIAEGYSVSREKKESFPLTVTSAQKNPTAFYLCASFAGSNQPQHFGDGTRLSIL.

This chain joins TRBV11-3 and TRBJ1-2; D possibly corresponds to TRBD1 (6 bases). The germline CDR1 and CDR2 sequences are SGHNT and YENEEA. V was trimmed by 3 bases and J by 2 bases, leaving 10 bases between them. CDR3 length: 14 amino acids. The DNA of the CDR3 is TGTGCCAGCAGCTTTAGGACAGACAACTATGGCTACACCTTC. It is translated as CASSFRTDNYGYTF.

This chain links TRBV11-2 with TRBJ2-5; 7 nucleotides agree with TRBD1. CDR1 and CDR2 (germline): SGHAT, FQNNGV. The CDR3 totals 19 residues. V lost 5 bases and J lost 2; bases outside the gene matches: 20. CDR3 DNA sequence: TGTGCCAGCAGCCCTTACAGGGAGATGGGCCAGGGGGTGCAAGAGACCCAGTACTTC. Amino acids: CASSPYREMGQGVQETQYF. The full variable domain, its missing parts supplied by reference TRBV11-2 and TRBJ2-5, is EAGVAQSPRYKIIEKRQSVAFWCNPISGHATLYWYQQILGQGPKLLIQFQNNGVVDDSQLPKDRFSAERLKGVDSTLKIQPAKLEDSAVYLCASSPYREMGQGVQETQYFGPGTRLLVL.

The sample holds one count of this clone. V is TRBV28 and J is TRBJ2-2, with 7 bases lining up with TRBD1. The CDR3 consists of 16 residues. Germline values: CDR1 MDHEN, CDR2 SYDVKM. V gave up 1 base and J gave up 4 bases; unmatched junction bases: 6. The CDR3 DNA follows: TGTGCCAGCAGTTTATTCACAGGGGTCGGCACCGGGGAGCTGTTTTTT. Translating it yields CASSLFTGVGTGELFF. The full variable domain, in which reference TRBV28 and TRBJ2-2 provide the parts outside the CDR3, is DVKVTQSSRYLVKRTGEKVFLECVQDMDHENMFWYRQDPGLGLRLIYFSYDVKMKEKGDIPEGYSVSREKKERFSLILESASTNQTSMYLCASSLFTGVGTGELFFGEGSRLTVL.

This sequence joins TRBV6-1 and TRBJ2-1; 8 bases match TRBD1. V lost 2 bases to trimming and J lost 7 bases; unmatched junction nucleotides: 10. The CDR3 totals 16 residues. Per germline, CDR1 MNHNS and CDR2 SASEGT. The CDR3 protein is CASSEPAGTGRNEQFF. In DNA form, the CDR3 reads TGTGCCAGCAGTGAACCCGCGGGGACAGGTAGGAATGAGCAGTTCTTC.

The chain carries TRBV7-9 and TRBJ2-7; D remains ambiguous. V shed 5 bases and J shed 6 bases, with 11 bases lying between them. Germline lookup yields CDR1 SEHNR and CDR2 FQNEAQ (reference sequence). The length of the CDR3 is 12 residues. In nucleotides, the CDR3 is TGTGCCAGCAGCGCCTGGCCTTTCGAGCAGTACTTC. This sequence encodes CASSAWPFEQYF.

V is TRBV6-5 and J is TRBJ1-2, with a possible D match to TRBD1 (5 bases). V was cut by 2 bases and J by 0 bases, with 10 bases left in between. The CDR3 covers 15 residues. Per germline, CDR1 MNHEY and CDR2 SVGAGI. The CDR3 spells CASSYDRLTNYGYTF. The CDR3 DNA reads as TGTGCCAGCAGTTACGACAGATTGACTAACTATGGCTACACCTTC.

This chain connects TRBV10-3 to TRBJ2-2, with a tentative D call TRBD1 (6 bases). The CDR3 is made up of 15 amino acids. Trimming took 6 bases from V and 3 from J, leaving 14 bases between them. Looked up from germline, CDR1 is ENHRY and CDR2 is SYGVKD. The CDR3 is CAIRPTGVDTGELFF. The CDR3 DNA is TGTGCCATCAGACCGACAGGCGTTGACACCGGGGAGCTGTTTTTT.

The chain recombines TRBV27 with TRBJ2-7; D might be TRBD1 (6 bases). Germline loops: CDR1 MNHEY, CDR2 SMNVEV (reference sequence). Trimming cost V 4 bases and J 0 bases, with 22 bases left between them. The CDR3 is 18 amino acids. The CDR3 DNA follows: TGTGCCAGCAGTTCCCAAAAACTCCGGGACACCTCCTCCTACGAGCAGTACTTC. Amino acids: CASSSQKLRDTSSYEQYF.

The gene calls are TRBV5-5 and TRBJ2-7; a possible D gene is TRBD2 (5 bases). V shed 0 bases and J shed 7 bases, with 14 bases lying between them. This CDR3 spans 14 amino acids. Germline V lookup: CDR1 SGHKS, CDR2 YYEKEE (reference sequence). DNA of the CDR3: TGTGCCAGCAGCTTGGCGGGGAATGTAGGGGAGCAGTACTTC. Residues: CASSLAGNVGEQYF.

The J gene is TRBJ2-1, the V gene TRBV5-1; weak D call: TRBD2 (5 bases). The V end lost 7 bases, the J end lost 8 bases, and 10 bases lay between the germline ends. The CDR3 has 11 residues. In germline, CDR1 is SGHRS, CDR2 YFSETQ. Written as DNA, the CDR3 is TGCGCCAGCGCGGAGAGGGATGAGCAGTTCTTC. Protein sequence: CASAERDEQFF.

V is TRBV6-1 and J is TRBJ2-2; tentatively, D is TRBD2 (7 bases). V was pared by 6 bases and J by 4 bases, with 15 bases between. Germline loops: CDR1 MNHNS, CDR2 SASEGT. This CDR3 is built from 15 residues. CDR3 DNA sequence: TGTGCCAGCAGACGACAAGGGGGGGCCACCGGGGAGCTGTTTTTT. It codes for CASRRQGGATGELFF.

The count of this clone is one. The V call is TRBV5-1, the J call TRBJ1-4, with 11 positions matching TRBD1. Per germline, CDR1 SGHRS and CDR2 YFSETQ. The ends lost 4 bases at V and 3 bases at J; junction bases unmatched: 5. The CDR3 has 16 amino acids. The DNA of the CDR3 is TGCGCCAGCAGCAGGACAGGGGGCGTTTCTAATGAAAAACTGTTTTTT. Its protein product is CASSRTGGVSNEKLFF.

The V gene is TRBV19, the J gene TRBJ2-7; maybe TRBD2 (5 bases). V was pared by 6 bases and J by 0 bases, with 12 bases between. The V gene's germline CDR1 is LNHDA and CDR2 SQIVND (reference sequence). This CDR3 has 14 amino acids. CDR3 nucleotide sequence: TGTGCCAGTAGAGGAGGCGGCAGCTCCTACGAGCAGTACTTC. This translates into CASRGGGSSYEQYF.

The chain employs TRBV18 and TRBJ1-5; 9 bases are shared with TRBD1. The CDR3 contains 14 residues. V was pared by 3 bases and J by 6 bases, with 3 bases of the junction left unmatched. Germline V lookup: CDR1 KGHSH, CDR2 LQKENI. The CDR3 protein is CASSPGTGLQPQHF. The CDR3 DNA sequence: TGTGCCAGCTCACCCGGGACAGGGCTTCAGCCCCAGCATTTT.

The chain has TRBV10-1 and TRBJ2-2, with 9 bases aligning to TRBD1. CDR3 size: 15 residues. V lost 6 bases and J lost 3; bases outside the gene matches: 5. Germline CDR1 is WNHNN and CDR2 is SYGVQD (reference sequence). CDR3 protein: CASRPGQGYTGELFF. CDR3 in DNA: TGCGCCAGCAGACCGGGACAGGGATACACCGGGGAGCTGTTTTTT.

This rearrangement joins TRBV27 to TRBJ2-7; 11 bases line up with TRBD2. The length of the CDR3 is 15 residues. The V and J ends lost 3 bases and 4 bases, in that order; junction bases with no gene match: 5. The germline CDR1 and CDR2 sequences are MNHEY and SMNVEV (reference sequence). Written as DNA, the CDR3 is TGTGCCAGCAGTTTCCTGCTAGCGGGAGGTTACGAGCAGTACTTC. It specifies CASSFLLAGGYEQYF.

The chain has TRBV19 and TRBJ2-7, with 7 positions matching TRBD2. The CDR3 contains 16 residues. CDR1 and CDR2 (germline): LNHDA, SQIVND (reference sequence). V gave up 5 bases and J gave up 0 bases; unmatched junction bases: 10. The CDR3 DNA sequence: TGTGCCAGTAGTTTCAAACCCGGGACTAACTCCTACGAGCAGTACTTC. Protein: CASSFKPGTNSYEQYF.

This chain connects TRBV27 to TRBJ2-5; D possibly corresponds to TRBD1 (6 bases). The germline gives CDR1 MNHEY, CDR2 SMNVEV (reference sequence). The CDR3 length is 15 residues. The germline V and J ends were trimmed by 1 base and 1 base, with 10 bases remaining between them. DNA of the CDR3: TGTGCCAGCAGTTTATTGGCAGGGGTCCAAGAGACCCAGTACTTC. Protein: CASSLLAGVQETQYF.

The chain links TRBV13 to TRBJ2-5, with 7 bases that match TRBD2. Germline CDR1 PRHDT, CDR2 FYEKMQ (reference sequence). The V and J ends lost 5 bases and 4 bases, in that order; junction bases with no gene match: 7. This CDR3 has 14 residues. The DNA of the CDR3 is TGTGCCAGCAGCCCCCGGTTAGCGGGAGAGACCCAGTACTTC. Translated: CASSPRLAGETQYF.

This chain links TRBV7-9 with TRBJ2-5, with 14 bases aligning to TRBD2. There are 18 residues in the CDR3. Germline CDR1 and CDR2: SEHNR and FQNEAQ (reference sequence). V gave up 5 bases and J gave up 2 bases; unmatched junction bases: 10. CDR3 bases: TGTGCCAGCAGCACCCCGACTAGCGGGAGGGCCGGACAAGAGACCCAGTACTTC. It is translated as CASSTPTSGRAGQETQYF.

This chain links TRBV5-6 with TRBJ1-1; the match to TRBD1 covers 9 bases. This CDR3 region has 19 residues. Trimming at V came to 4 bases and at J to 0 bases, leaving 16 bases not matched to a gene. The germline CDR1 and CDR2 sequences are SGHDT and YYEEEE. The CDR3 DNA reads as TGTGCCAGCAGCCCGGGACAGGGTATTTCAGTTTTCATGAACACTGAAGCTTTCTTT. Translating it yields CASSPGQGISVFMNTEAFF.

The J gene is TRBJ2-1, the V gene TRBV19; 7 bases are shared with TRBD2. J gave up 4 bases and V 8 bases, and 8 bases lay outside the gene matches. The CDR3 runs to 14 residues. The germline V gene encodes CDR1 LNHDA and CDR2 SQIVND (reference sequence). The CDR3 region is CASQERGRYNEQFF. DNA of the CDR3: TGTGCCAGTCAAGAGCGGGGAAGGTACAATGAGCAGTTCTTC.

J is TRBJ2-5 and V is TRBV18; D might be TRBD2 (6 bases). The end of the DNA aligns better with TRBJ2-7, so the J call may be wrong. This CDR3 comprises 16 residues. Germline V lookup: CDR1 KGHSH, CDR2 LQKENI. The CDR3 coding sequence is TGTGCCAGCTCACCACTGATTCGGGAGTCTCAAGGCGAGCAGTACTTC. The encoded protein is CASSPLIRESQGEQYF.

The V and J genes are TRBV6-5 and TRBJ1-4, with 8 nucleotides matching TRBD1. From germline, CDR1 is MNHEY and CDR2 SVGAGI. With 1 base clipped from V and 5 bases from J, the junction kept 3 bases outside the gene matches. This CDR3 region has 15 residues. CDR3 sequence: CASSYWTGFNEKLFF. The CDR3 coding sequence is TGTGCCAGCAGTTACTGGACAGGGTTCAATGAAAAACTGTTTTTT.

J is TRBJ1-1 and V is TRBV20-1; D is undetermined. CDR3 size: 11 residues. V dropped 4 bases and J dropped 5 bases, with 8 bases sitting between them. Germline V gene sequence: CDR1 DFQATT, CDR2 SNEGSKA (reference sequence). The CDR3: CSAKAGTEAFF. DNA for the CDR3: TGCAGTGCTAAGGCGGGGACTGAAGCTTTCTTT.

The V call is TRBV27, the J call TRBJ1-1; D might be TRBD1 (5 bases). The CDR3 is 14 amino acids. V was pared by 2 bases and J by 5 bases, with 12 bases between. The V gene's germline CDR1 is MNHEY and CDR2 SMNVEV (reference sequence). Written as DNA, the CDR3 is TGTGCCAGCAGTTTAGGTCGTAGGGGTACTGAAGCTTTCTTT. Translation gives CASSLGRRGTEAFF.